Presented here are 8 T cell receptor beta chains from one specimen sequenced in a study of T cell changes during pregnancy in multiple sclerosis. Sequenced by immunoSEQ multiplex PCR; TCRdb stores in-frame clones only, minus some. The repertoire includes under 60,000 clones, over 80% of them detected once, and roughly 10% sits in the top ten. Sequenced here: CD8+ T cells from peripheral blood mononuclear cells, sampled after pregnancy. These receptors were obtained from a female donor with multiple sclerosis, enrolled in a pregnancy study.

V is TRBV5-6 and J is TRBJ1-6; 11 bases are a match to TRBD1. The V gene end was trimmed by 4 bases and the J gene end by 9 bases; junction bases not matched to a gene: 6. The germline V gene encodes CDR1 SGHDT and CDR2 YYEEEE. This CDR3 has 15 residues. CDR3 amino acids: CASSVGTGGSSPLHF. CDR3 DNA sequence: TGTGCCAGCAGCGTTGGGACAGGGGGAAGTTCACCCCTCCACTTT. The variable domain in full, completed from reference TRBV5-6 and TRBJ1-6, reads DAGVTQSPTHLIKTRGQQVTLRCSPKSGHDTVSWYQQALGQGPQFIFQYYEEEERQRGNFPDRFSGHQFPNYSSELNVNALLLGDSALYLCASSVGTGGSSPLHFGNGTRLTVT.

The gene calls are TRBV6-4 and TRBJ1-6, with D possibly TRBD1 on 5 matching bases. The germline gives CDR1 MRHNA, CDR2 SNTAGT. The CDR3 has 14 residues. Trimming removed 3 bases at V and 10 bases at J, with 13 bases between. This chain's CDR3 is CASSEQGGESPLHF. DNA of the CDR3: TGTGCCAGCAGTGAGCAGGGTGGTGAATCACCCCTCCACTTT.

The chain couples TRBV6-5 to TRBJ2-1, with 10 bases aligning to TRBD2. V was pared by 5 bases and J by 1 base, with 2 bases of the junction left unmatched. The V gene's germline CDR1 is MNHEY and CDR2 SVGAGI. The CDR3 loop spans 15 amino acids. CDR3 nucleotide sequence: TGTGCCAGCAGTCATAGCGGGGGGTCCTACAATGAGCAGTTCTTC. Its protein product is CASSHSGGSYNEQFF.

The rearrangement links TRBV9 to TRBJ2-5; tentative D call: TRBD2 (6 bases). This CDR3 spans 14 amino acids. CDR1 is SGDLS and CDR2 is YYNGEE in the germline V gene. V was pared by 2 bases and J by 2 bases, with 10 bases between. The CDR3, as DNA: TGTGCCAGCAGCGTGTCCGGGGGACAAGAGACCCAGTACTTC. This encodes CASSVSGGQETQYF.

This chain connects TRBV30 to TRBJ2-1; possible D gene TRBD2, 5 bases. Germline values: CDR1 GTSNPN, CDR2 SVGIG (reference sequence). The CDR3 totals 14 residues. V was shortened by 7 bases and J by 0 bases, with 13 bases between the two germline ends. The DNA of the CDR3 is TGTGCCTCCCTTTTCCGGGGCTCCTACAATGAGCAGTTCTTC. The encoded protein is CASLFRGSYNEQFF.

This clone was observed a handful of times. The CDR3 loop reads CASRGARTEAFF. Written as DNA, the CDR3 is TGTGCCAGCAGAGGGGCGAGGACTGAAGCTTTCTTT. The chain couples TRBV6-1 to TRBJ1-1, with D possibly being TRBD1 (5 bases). The CDR3 covers 12 residues. CDR1 and CDR2 from the germline V gene are MNHNS and SASEGT. Trimming left V 6 bases short and J 5 bases short, with 10 bases between.

The rearrangement uses TRBV19 and TRBJ1-5; D uncertain. The CDR3 contains 15 residues. V was shortened by 3 bases and J by 0 bases, with 9 bases between the two germline ends. The germline CDR1 and CDR2 sequences are LNHDA and SQIVND (reference sequence). In nucleotides, the CDR3 is TGTGCCAGTAGTATGGGCGGGTATAGCAATCAGCCCCAGCATTTT. Translation gives CASSMGGYSNQPQHF.

The V gene is TRBV9, the J gene TRBJ2-7; TRBD1 agrees at 11 bases. V shed 0 bases, J shed 6 bases, and the junction held 8 bases outside the gene matches. This CDR3 spans 16 amino acids. Germline-derived CDR1 and CDR2 are SGDLS and YYNGEE. CDR3 sequence reads: CASSVEPPGTGGEQYF. The CDR3 bases are TGTGCCAGCAGCGTAGAACCCCCCGGGACAGGGGGCGAGCAGTACTTC.